The source of this TCR beta chain is a study of blood T cell repertoires in COVID-19. Looking at the study overall: From T cells, B-cell-depleted T cells, or PBMCs came the material, which was cDNA or gDNA.

Per the germline V gene, CDR1 is MNHNS and CDR2 is SASEGT. V was pared by 2 bases and J by 3 bases, with 14 bases between. This CDR3 has 15 residues. This clone was recorded a few times. Repertoires were generated with immunoSEQ multiplex PCR, while TCRdb's copy carries only in-frame clones and drops some. The repertoire has 70,000 to 75,000 clones, roughly 78% of them found once; the top ten carry 26%. The chain employs TRBV6-1 and TRBJ2-7; tentatively, D is TRBD1 (5 bases). This TCR was sampled from a man aged 60-69 years with active or convalescent COVID-19. Source material: peripheral blood. CDR3 sequence (DNA): TGTGCCAGCAGTGAACTTATTGGGGCTATCTACGAGCAGTACTTC. As protein: CASSELIGAIYEQYF.